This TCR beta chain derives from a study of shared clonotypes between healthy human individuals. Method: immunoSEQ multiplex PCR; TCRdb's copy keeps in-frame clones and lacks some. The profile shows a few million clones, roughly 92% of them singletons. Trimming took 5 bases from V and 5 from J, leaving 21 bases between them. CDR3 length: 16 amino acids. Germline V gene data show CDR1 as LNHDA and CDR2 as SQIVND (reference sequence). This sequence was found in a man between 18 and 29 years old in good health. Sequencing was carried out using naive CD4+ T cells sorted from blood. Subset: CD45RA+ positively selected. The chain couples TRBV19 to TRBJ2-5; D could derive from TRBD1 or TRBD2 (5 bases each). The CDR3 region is CASSPLGTIAGETQYF. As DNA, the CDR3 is TGTGCCAGTAGTCCTCTCGGGACCATAGCTGGCGAGACCCAGTACTTC. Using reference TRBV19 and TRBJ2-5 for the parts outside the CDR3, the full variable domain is DGGITQSPKYLFRKEGQNVTLSCEQNLNHDAMYWYRQDPGQGLRLIYYSQIVNDFQKGDIAEGYSVSREKKESFPLTVTSAQKNPTAFYLCASSPLGTIAGETQYFGPGTRLLVL.